This T cell receptor (beta chain) stems from a study of blood T cell repertoires in COVID-19. CDR3 length: 16 residues. V was clipped by 5 bases and J by 1 base; unmatched bases: 8. Germline loops: CDR1 MNHEY, CDR2 SMNVEV (reference sequence). TCRdb keeps only in-frame clones here, not all; method: immunoSEQ multiplex PCR. The profile covers some 68,000 clones, with about 90% appearing a single time and around 3.7% taken by the ten largest. This receptor was taken from a woman aged 45-60 years with COVID-19, enrolled during active disease. Input material: peripheral blood. The rearrangement joins TRBV27 to TRBJ1-2; 9 nucleotides match TRBD1. The CDR3 here is CASSLRTGDVNYGYTF. The CDR3 DNA is TGTGCCAGCAGTCTCCGGACAGGGGACGTTAACTATGGCTACACCTTC.